The sequence of this T cell receptor (beta chain) was determined in a study of blood T cells in healthy people across ages. Next came a second PCR, run for about 7 to 12 cycles, which used a sample-barcoded 5' primer along with a J-beta primer mix. TCRdb used MiXCR to reprocess the 5' RACE reads, holding one entry per CDR3 protein. Of about 1.4 million distinct CDR3 sequences in the sample, approximately 63% were seen once. Sequenced material: blood. The sequence derives from a man between 18 and 35 years old in good health.

The DNA of the CDR3 is TGCGCCAGCAGCGGGCGGACCGACTCCTATAATTCACCCCTCCACTTT. Protein product: CASSGRTDSYNSPLHF. This rearrangement joins TRBV5-1 to TRBJ1-6; D is unresolved. Germline-derived CDR1 and CDR2 are SGHRS and YFSETQ. Trimming cost V 4 bases and J 0 bases, with 11 bases left between them. The CDR3 runs 16 residues.